This T cell receptor (beta chain) emerged from a study of Graves' ophthalmopathy and Graves' hyperthyroidism. The wider study: Peripheral blood was gathered at first diagnosis, ahead of any treatment whatsoever.

For repertoire sequencing, the TCR beta CDR3 regions were amplified from RNA transcripts. After a first-round RT-PCR with HTBI primers, a second-round multiplex PCR was run. TCRdb itself ran the multiplex PCR reads through MiXCR, one entry per CDR3 protein. The sample has more than 550,000 distinct CDR3 sequences, about 38% seen once. Overall study findings and caveats: In blood, most expanded thyroid clonotypes above 0.001 frequency were also detected.

Moderate-to-severe activity, CAS at least 3, NOSPECS at least 4 and duration under 3 months characterized donors with ophthalmopathy. Someone took the PBMCs out of more than 9 ml of fresh peripheral blood. CDR3 length: 14 amino acids. Trimming removed 5 bases at V and 9 bases at J, with 20 bases between. CDR1 DFQATT and CDR2 SNEGSKA come from the germline V gene (reference sequence). This clonotype was seen more than once but under ten times. Its antigen is not identified. This chain uses TRBV20-1 with TRBJ1-5; D is ambiguous. The sample taken for sequencing was peripheral blood. The sequence was collected from an adult man with Graves' ophthalmopathy. CDR3 in DNA: TGCAGTGCTCACCCGGGCTTAGGGCAGTGGCCCCAGCATTTT. Its protein is CSAHPGLGQWPQHF.